A few counts support the clone carrying this T cell receptor beta chain. Its antigen is not identified. TCRdb reprocessed the 5' RACE reads with MiXCR, giving one entry per CDR3 protein. The sample has roughly 700,000 distinct CDR3 sequences; 15% to 20% are singletons. This record comes from a study of CD8 T cells in ankylosing spondylitis. Broader study findings: From matched ankylosing spondylitis synovial fluid, disease-linked clones were reportedly recovered at significantly enriched levels. Characteristic, it appeared, of ankylosing spondylitis blood was a TCR beta motif of roughly eight highly homologous variants. CD8+ cells made up the disease-linked clones, which were relatively rare in peripheral blood. Certain motif variants had earlier been reported in reactive arthritis synovial fluid and blood.

This CDR3 region has 14 residues. Trimming removed 5 bases from V and 5 bases from J, with 15 bases in between. Germline V gene lookup returns CDR1 SQVTM and CDR2 ANQGSEA. The clonotype originates from a male donor with ankylosing spondylitis. Sample: blood, either unsorted or a sorted T cell fraction (not recorded which). This chain links TRBV29-1 with TRBJ2-2; D might be TRBD1 (6 bases). Here the CDR3 reads CSVQDSRGTGELFF. CDR3 bases: TGCAGCGTTCAGGACAGTCGAGGGACCGGGGAGCTGTTTTTT.